What follows are 4 T cell receptor beta chains derived from one specimen sequenced in a study of cytomegalovirus exposure and HLA in healthy donors. Some clones are missing from TCRdb's copy, which holds only in-frame ones; the method was immunoSEQ multiplex PCR. The sample has some 180,000 clones; 80% to 90% are singletons. Sample: PBMCs. The receptors here all came from a woman aged 30 to 39 in good health and CMV-seronegative.

DNA of the CDR3: TGTGCCAGCAGTGAACTAGATACGCAGTATTTT. This sequence encodes CASSELDTQYF. This sequence joins TRBV6-1 and TRBJ2-3; D not certain. V was trimmed by 2 bases and J by 5 bases, leaving 2 bases between them. Germline loops: CDR1 MNHNS, CDR2 SASEGT. CDR3 length: 11 residues.

The chain couples TRBV6-5 to TRBJ1-1, with TRBD1 matching over 7 bases. The V segment lost 5 bases and the J segment 2 bases; nucleotides outside the gene matches: 8. CDR3 length: 15 amino acids. Germline-derived CDR1 and CDR2 are MNHEY and SVGAGI. As DNA, the CDR3 is TGTGCCAGCAGTCACAGGGGCCTAGCCAACACTGAAGCTTTCTTT. It yields the protein CASSHRGLANTEAFF.

This chain connects TRBV4-1 to TRBJ1-2; 10 nucleotides agree with TRBD1. This CDR3 has 15 residues. From germline, CDR1 is MGHRA and CDR2 YSYEKL. V dropped 4 bases and J dropped 5; count of bases not matched to a gene: 7. CDR3 nucleotide sequence: TGCGCCAGCAGCCCTAGGACAGGGGGAAGGTATGGCTACACCTTC. The encoded protein is CASSPRTGGRYGYTF.

This clone has just one count. The V and J genes are TRBV5-1 and TRBJ2-1, with 10 bases fitting TRBD2. The V gene's germline CDR1 is SGHRS and CDR2 YFSETQ. The CDR3 consists of 16 residues. V lost 0 bases and J lost 3; bases outside the gene matches: 3. CDR3 DNA: TGCGCCAGCAGCTTGGGACTAGCGGGCTTCTACAATGAGCAGTTCTTC. It specifies CASSLGLAGFYNEQFF.